The 4 T cell receptor beta chains listed next were all sequenced from one sample in a study of glioma-infiltrating T cells after dendritic cell vaccination. Sequencing used immunoSEQ multiplex PCR; TCRdb keeps in-frame clones, though not all of them. The profile shows around 100,000 clones, approximately 80% of them singletons. Specimen: blood, collected before dendritic cell vaccination. The origin of the receptors is a human donor with glioblastoma.

The genes are TRBV19 and TRBJ1-2, with unresolved D. Trimming removed 2 bases at V and 4 bases at J, with 8 bases between. This CDR3 is 13 amino acids long. Per germline, CDR1 LNHDA and CDR2 SQIVND (reference sequence). Here the CDR3 DNA reads TGTGCCAGTAGTATACGGGGAAGCTATGGCTACACCTTC. The encoded protein is CASSIRGSYGYTF.

The CDR3 DNA reads as TGTGCCAGCAGCTTCACAGGGATATTCACAGATACGCAGTATTTT. Its protein product is CASSFTGIFTDTQYF. This chain joins TRBV7-9 and TRBJ2-3; maybe TRBD1 (6 bases). The CDR3 length is 15 residues. V shed 3 bases and J shed 2 bases, with 12 bases lying between them. Germline CDR1 SEHNR, CDR2 FQNEAQ (reference sequence).

The chain is built from TRBV25-1 and TRBJ2-2; 12 bases are a match to TRBD1. V lost 1 base to trimming and J lost 5 bases; unmatched junction nucleotides: 5. Per germline, CDR1 MGHDK and CDR2 SYGVNS. This CDR3 spans 17 amino acids. The CDR3 protein is CASSEWGQGAGTGELFF. CDR3 nucleotides: TGTGCCAGCAGTGAATGGGGACAGGGGGCGGGGACCGGGGAGCTGTTTTTT. The full variable domain, completed using reference TRBV25-1 and TRBJ2-2, is EADIYQTPRYLVIGTGKKITLECSQTMGHDKMYWYQQDPGMELHLIHYSYGVNSTEKGDLSSESTVSRIRTEHFPLTLESARPSHTSQYLCASSEWGQGAGTGELFFGEGSRLTVL.

V usage is TRBV6-6 and J usage is TRBJ2-3; 9 nucleotides line up with TRBD2. This CDR3 has 15 amino acids. Trimming took 3 bases from V and 1 from J; bases not matched to a gene: 2. Germline CDR1 and CDR2: MNHNY and SVGAGI (reference sequence). The CDR3 sequence: CASSYSGGGTDTQYF. CDR3 sequence (DNA): TGTGCCAGCAGTTATAGCGGGGGAGGCACAGATACGCAGTATTTT.